Below are 29 T cell receptor beta chains sequenced from a single sample in a study of OX40 agonist ivuxolimab in advanced cancers. TCRdb's table, derived via immunoSEQ multiplex PCR, lists solely in-frame clones and lacks some. The top ten hold less than 25% of the sample, which has tens of thousands of clones, about 81% seen once. This specimen consisted of CD4+ or CD8+ T cells sorted from blood, obtained in a trial of the OX40 agonist ivuxolimab. The origin of the receptors is an adult with an advanced solid tumor such as melanoma, head and neck, liver or kidney cancer.

The chain has TRBV9 and TRBJ2-7; D not resolved. CDR1 SGDLS and CDR2 YYNGEE come from the germline V gene. Trimming took off 0 bases at V and 3 bases at J, with 7 bases between the two ends. There are 13 residues in the CDR3. The CDR3 DNA sequence: TGTGCCAGCAGCGTAGGAAATCACTACGAGCAGTACTTC. Protein sequence: CASSVGNHYEQYF.

CDR3 in DNA: TGTGCCAGTAGTATAGCCTTCCGGGACAATGGGGGCTACACCTTC. Encoded protein: CASSIAFRDNGGYTF. This chain links TRBV19 with TRBJ1-2, with a possible D match to TRBD1 (6 bases). Germline assignment: CDR1 LNHDA and CDR2 SQIVND (reference sequence). Between the trimmed V and J ends, which lost 1 base and 8 bases, there was a span of 17 bases. CDR3 length: 15 residues.

This clone was seen a single time. The chain has TRBV11-2 and TRBJ2-7; D is unclear. Germline lookup yields CDR1 SGHAT and CDR2 FQNNGV. The length of the CDR3 is 12 residues. The ends were cut back, 3 bases at V and 4 bases at J, with 7 bases in the middle. CDR3 nucleotide sequence: TGTGCCAGCAGCTTGGTGGAATACGAGCAGTACTTC. Translated, it gives CASSLVEYEQYF.

The chain recombines TRBV11-2 with TRBJ2-5; D remains unclear. Trimming left V 0 bases short and J 5 bases short, with 7 bases between. This CDR3 comprises 13 residues. Germline assignment: CDR1 SGHAT and CDR2 FQNNGV. This CDR3 reads CASSLEVGETQYF. CDR3 DNA: TGTGCCAGCAGCTTAGAAGTCGGGGAGACCCAGTACTTC.

This sequence joins TRBV5-1 and TRBJ1-1, with TRBD1 identical over 9 bases. V lost 5 bases and J lost 2; bases outside the gene matches: 1. The CDR3 is 13 residues long. The germline V gene encodes CDR1 SGHRS and CDR2 YFSETQ. CDR3: CASRGQGNTEAFF. CDR3 sequence (DNA): TGCGCCAGCAGGGGACAGGGTAACACTGAAGCTTTCTTT.

V and J are TRBV6-6 and TRBJ2-2, with a possible D match to TRBD2 (6 bases). This CDR3 comprises 14 residues. The germline V and J ends were trimmed by 4 bases and 5 bases, with 11 bases remaining between them. Germline V gene sequence: CDR1 MNHNY, CDR2 SVGAGI (reference sequence). The CDR3 here is CASSFFGGTGELFF. CDR3 nucleotides: TGTGCCAGCAGTTTCTTTGGGGGGACCGGGGAGCTGTTTTTT.

The V call is TRBV5-6, the J call TRBJ2-7, with D unclear. V lost 1 base and J lost 4, with 21 bases in between. The germline gives CDR1 SGHDT, CDR2 YYEEEE. The CDR3 extends over 17 amino acids. The CDR3 reads CASSLLPWSTTNYEQYF. The DNA of the CDR3 is TGTGCCAGCAGCTTGCTTCCTTGGTCCACTACGAATTACGAGCAGTACTTC.

This rearrangement joins TRBV2 to TRBJ2-7; weak D call: TRBD1 (6 bases). The CDR3 has 14 residues. The V and J ends lost 2 bases and 4 bases respectively, with 12 bases between them. The germline V gene has CDR1 SNHLY and CDR2 FYNNEI. CDR3 coding DNA: TGTGCCAGCAGTGAAACAGGGATTGTGTACGAGCAGTACTTC. The encoded protein is CASSETGIVYEQYF.

The chain joins TRBV9 to TRBJ2-3, with 10 positions matching TRBD2. CDR1 and CDR2 from the germline V gene are SGDLS and YYNGEE. This CDR3 comprises 16 residues. J was trimmed by 4 bases and V by 0 bases; bases with no gene match: 5. CDR3 amino acids: CASSVATSGVSDTQYF. The CDR3 nucleotides are TGTGCCAGCAGCGTAGCTACTAGCGGGGTGTCAGATACGCAGTATTTT.

This chain connects TRBV9 to TRBJ2-7; possible D gene TRBD2, 6 bases. This CDR3 contains 14 residues. The V gene lost 0 bases and the J gene lost 3 bases, with 10 bases spanning the gap. Germline V gene lookup returns CDR1 SGDLS and CDR2 YYNGEE. The CDR3 loop is CASSVGGGDYEQYF. The CDR3 nucleotides are TGTGCCAGCAGCGTAGGAGGAGGGGACTACGAGCAGTACTTC.

The chain couples TRBV19 to TRBJ2-7, with 14 positions matching TRBD2. Germline values: CDR1 LNHDA, CDR2 SQIVND (reference sequence). The CDR3 is 16 amino acids. The V and J ends lost 5 bases and 3 bases, in that order; junction bases with no gene match: 6. This CDR3 reads CASSYTGTSGSYEQYF. The CDR3 coding sequence is TGTGCCAGTAGTTACACCGGGACTAGCGGGAGCTACGAGCAGTACTTC.

This clone was detected only once. This chain links TRBV28 with TRBJ2-7, with 8 bases lining up with TRBD1. The CDR3 runs 16 residues. The ends lost 2 bases at V and 1 base at J; junction bases unmatched: 7. CDR1 MDHEN and CDR2 SYDVKM come from the germline V gene. The CDR3 nucleotides read TGTGCCAGCAGTTTAACGAGGACAGGGTGGTCCTACGAGCAGTACTTC. This sequence encodes CASSLTRTGWSYEQYF.

The gene calls are TRBV10-3 and TRBJ1-3, with D possibly matching TRBD1 (6 bases). V was pared by 4 bases and J by 0 bases, with 16 bases between. This CDR3 has 17 amino acids. CDR1 and CDR2 from the germline V gene are ENHRY and SYGVKD. The CDR3 DNA reads TGTGCCATCAGTGGATCCGGGACACTCATCTCTGGAAACACCATATATTTT. It translates to CAISGSGTLISGNTIYF.

The chain carries TRBV25-1 and TRBJ2-7; no firm D call. CDR3 length equals 13 residues. Trimming took 6 bases from V and 4 from J, leaving 13 bases between them. CDR1 MGHDK and CDR2 SYGVNS come from the germline V gene. The CDR3 is CASRDTTEYEQYF. The CDR3, as DNA: TGTGCCAGCAGGGATACCACAGAGTACGAGCAGTACTTC.

The chain recombines TRBV9 with TRBJ1-3, with D perhaps matching TRBD1 (5 bases). This CDR3 is built from 14 residues. V lost 0 bases and J 7 bases, leaving 11 bases between the germline ends. The germline CDR1 and CDR2 sequences are SGDLS and YYNGEE. CDR3 in DNA: TGTGCCAGCAGCGTAGAGCAGGGATACAACACCATATATTTT. Residues: CASSVEQGYNTIYF.

The chain uses TRBV27 and TRBJ1-4; possible D gene TRBD1, 5 bases. V lost 3 bases and J 2 bases, leaving 16 bases between the germline ends. The germline CDR1 and CDR2 sequences are MNHEY and SMNVEV (reference sequence). The length of the CDR3 is 17 residues. Written as DNA, the CDR3 is TGTGCCAGCAGTTTCGGACGGGGGACCGTCACTAATGAAAAACTGTTTTTT. Translating it yields CASSFGRGTVTNEKLFF.

V and J are TRBV18 and TRBJ1-1; D gene ambiguous. Trimming pared 6 bases from V and 0 bases from J, leaving 5 bases between. CDR1 KGHSH and CDR2 LQKENI come from the germline V gene. The CDR3 spans 12 residues. This chain's CDR3 is CASSGMNTEAFF. The CDR3 nucleotides are TGTGCCAGCTCCGGGATGAACACTGAAGCTTTCTTT.

The chain uses TRBV9 and TRBJ2-1; D gene ambiguous. The CDR3 sequence is 12 residues long. Per the germline V gene, CDR1 is SGDLS and CDR2 is YYNGEE. Trimming stripped 0 bases from V and 8 bases from J, with 6 bases between. CDR3 sequence reads: CASSVDAHEQFF. As DNA, the CDR3 is TGTGCCAGCAGCGTAGATGCCCATGAGCAGTTCTTC.

The V call is TRBV7-3, the J call TRBJ1-5, with D maybe TRBD1 (5 bases). V lost 4 bases to trimming and J lost 7 bases, with 11 bases between them. Germline loops: CDR1 SGHTA, CDR2 FQGTGA. This CDR3 is 13 amino acids long. CDR3 loop: CASSSGFQQPQHF. The CDR3 coding sequence is TGTGCCAGCAGCTCAGGGTTTCAACAGCCCCAGCATTTT.

CDR3 coding DNA: TGTGCCAGCAGTGCGACAGGGATAACTAATGAAAAACTGTTTTTT. It encodes CASSATGITNEKLFF. J is TRBJ1-4 and V is TRBV6-1; TRBD1 aligns across 7 bases. Losses at the gene ends were 4 bases for V and 1 base for J; bases not matched to a gene: 3. CDR1 MNHNS and CDR2 SASEGT come from the germline V gene. There are 15 residues in the CDR3.

The V call is TRBV4-1, the J call TRBJ2-1, with D unclear. This CDR3 spans 12 amino acids. Germline CDR1 is MGHRA and CDR2 is YSYEKL. Trimming left V 1 base short and J 16 bases short, with 14 bases between. The CDR3 loop reads CASSQVSESRFF. CDR3 DNA sequence: TGCGCCAGCAGCCAAGTTTCTGAGTCTCGATTCTTC.

The J gene is TRBJ2-5, the V gene TRBV11-2, with D unresolved. Trimming left V 3 bases short and J 2 bases short, with 13 bases between. The germline V gene encodes CDR1 SGHAT and CDR2 FQNNGV. The CDR3 has 15 residues. CDR3 nucleotide sequence: TGTGCCAGCAGCTTGGTGGCTACCCTGCAAGAGACCCAGTACTTC. It yields the protein CASSLVATLQETQYF.

This chain joins TRBV7-8 and TRBJ1-6; TRBD1 might be the D (6 bases). The CDR3 is made up of 14 amino acids. The germline gives CDR1 SGHVS, CDR2 FQNEAQ. V lost 5 bases and J 7 bases, leaving 12 bases between the germline ends. CDR3 region: CASSEQGKNSPLHF. The CDR3 nucleotides read TGTGCCAGCAGCGAACAGGGAAAGAATTCACCCCTCCACTTT. The variable domain in full, completed from reference TRBV7-8 and TRBJ1-6, reads GAGVSQSPRYKVAKRGQDVALRCDPISGHVSLFWYQQALGQGPEFLTYFQNEAQLDKSGLPSDRFFAERPEGSVSTLKIQRTQQEDSAVYLCASSEQGKNSPLHFGNGTRLTVT.

The chain links TRBV19 to TRBJ1-1, with 9 positions matching TRBD1. The V gene end was trimmed by 5 bases and the J gene end by 1 base; junction bases not matched to a gene: 11. The CDR3 is 17 amino acids. Looked up from germline, CDR1 is LNHDA and CDR2 is SQIVND (reference sequence). The CDR3: CASSSDRGGTPNTEAFF. CDR3 DNA sequence: TGTGCCAGTAGTTCGGACAGGGGTGGGACCCCGAACACTGAAGCTTTCTTT.

J is TRBJ2-1 and V is TRBV2; D gene ambiguous. The germline V gene has CDR1 SNHLY and CDR2 FYNNEI. The CDR3 runs 12 residues. V lost 6 bases and J 12 bases, leaving 15 bases between the germline ends. CDR3 sequence (DNA): TGTGCCAGCAGGGCCAACAACGACGGGCAGTTCTTC. Amino acids: CASRANNDGQFF.

V usage is TRBV5-6 and J usage is TRBJ2-1, with D perhaps TRBD2 (7 bases). Trimming took off 4 bases at V and 8 bases at J, with 16 bases between the two ends. This CDR3 comprises 14 residues. Germline loops: CDR1 SGHDT, CDR2 YYEEEE. The CDR3: CASSGEGVWDEQFF. Here the CDR3 DNA reads TGTGCCAGCAGCGGGGAGGGGGTCTGGGATGAGCAGTTCTTC.

The chain uses TRBV7-3 and TRBJ2-7; D possibly corresponds to TRBD2 (6 bases). Trimming cost V 4 bases and J 5 bases, with 15 bases left between them. Germline V CDR1 and CDR2: SGHTA, FQGTGA. The CDR3 sequence is 14 residues long. The CDR3 DNA follows: TGTGCCAGCAGCTCATACCTTGGGACTGACGAGCAGTACTTC. This gives the protein CASSSYLGTDEQYF.

In DNA, the CDR3 is TGTGCCAGCAGCCTCCCACCGGCCTACGAGCAGTACTTC. Its protein is CASSLPPAYEQYF. This sequence joins TRBV7-2 and TRBJ2-7; no clear D. Trimming stripped 5 bases from V and 2 bases from J, with 10 bases between. Germline V gives CDR1 SGHTA, CDR2 FQGNSA. The CDR3 runs 13 residues.

The genes are TRBV29-1 and TRBJ2-3, with D perhaps matching TRBD2 (6 bases). The CDR3 is made up of 15 amino acids. Germline V gene lookup returns CDR1 SQVTM and CDR2 ANQGSEA. The ends were cut back, 0 bases at V and 1 base at J, with 11 bases in the middle. Here the CDR3 reads CSVEEGGTRTDTQYF. CDR3 DNA sequence: TGCAGCGTTGAAGAGGGGGGAACCCGCACAGATACGCAGTATTTT.